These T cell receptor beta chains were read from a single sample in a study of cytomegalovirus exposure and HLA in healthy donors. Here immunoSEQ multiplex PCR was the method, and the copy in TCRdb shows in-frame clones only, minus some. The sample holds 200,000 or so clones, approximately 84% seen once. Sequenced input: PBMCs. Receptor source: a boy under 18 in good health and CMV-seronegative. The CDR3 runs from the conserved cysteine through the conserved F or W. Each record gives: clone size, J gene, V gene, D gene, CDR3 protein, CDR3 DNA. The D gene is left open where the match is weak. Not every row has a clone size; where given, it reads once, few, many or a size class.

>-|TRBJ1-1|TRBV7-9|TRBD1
CASSDYRGRDTEAFF
TGTGCCAGCAGCGATTACAGGGGGCGGGACACTGAAGCTTTCTTT
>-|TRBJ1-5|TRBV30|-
CASSGDSNQPQHF
TGTGCCTCATCAGGGGACAGCAATCAGCCCCAGCATTTT
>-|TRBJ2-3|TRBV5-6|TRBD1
CASSPSGGTTQYF
TGTGCCAGCAGCCCCTCAGGGGGTACCACGCAGTATTTT
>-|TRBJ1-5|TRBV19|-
CASSIGPTGLNQPQHF
TGTGCCAGTAGTATAGGTCCGACAGGCCTCAATCAGCCCCAGCATTTT
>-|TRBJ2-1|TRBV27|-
CASRARPGSSYNEQFF
TGTGCCAGCAGGGCCAGGCCTGGAAGCTCCTACAATGAGCAGTTCTTC
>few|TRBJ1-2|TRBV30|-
CAWGPGGVGYTF
TGTGCCTGGGGGCCGGGGGGGGTTGGCTACACCTTC
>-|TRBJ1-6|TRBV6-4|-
CASSERGDNSPLHF
TGTGCCAGCAGTGAGCGAGGAGATAATTCACCCCTCCACTTT
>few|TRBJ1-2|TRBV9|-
CASSPIDRNYGYTF
TGTGCCAGCAGCCCCATAGACAGGAACTATGGCTACACCTTC
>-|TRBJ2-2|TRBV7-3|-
CASSQTVRGYTGELFF
TGTGCCAGCAGCCAGACCGTCCGGGGGTACACCGGGGAGCTGTTTTTT
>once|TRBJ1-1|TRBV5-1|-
CASSPSGKQNTEAFF
TGCGCCAGCAGCCCTTCAGGGAAGCAGAACACTGAAGCTTTCTTT
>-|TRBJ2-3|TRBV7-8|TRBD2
CASSLWVAGASTDTQYF
TGTGCCAGCAGCTTATGGGTAGCGGGGGCTAGCACAGATACGCAGTATTTT